The 12 T cell receptor beta chains given below trace back to one sample, sequenced in a study of T cell responses to AZD1222 COVID-19 vaccine. Profiling relied on immunoSEQ multiplex PCR, and the TCRdb table lists in-frame clones only, not all of them. The sample shows about 140,000 clones, more than 85% of them seen only once. Sequences were derived from peripheral blood, sampled on day 0 of AZD1222 vaccination. The source is an adult in good health.

CDR3 loop: CASTPTGREGYNEQFF. The CDR3 DNA reads TGCGCCAGCACCCCCACAGGGAGGGAGGGTTACAATGAGCAGTTCTTC. The chain has TRBV10-2 and TRBJ2-1; perhaps TRBD2 as D (7 bases). The germline CDR1 and CDR2 sequences are WSHSY and SAAADI. With 7 bases removed from V and 4 bases from J, the gap between germline ends came to 20 bases. This CDR3 spans 16 amino acids.

The chain uses TRBV10-2 and TRBJ1-1, with 9 bases identical to TRBD1. V was pared by 6 bases and J by 3 bases, with 2 bases of the junction left unmatched. The CDR3 runs 13 residues. The germline V gene has CDR1 WSHSY and CDR2 SAAADI. CDR3 residues: CASRWTGDTEAFF. CDR3 in DNA: TGCGCCAGCAGATGGACAGGGGACACTGAAGCTTTCTTT.

The V gene is TRBV7-2, the J gene TRBJ1-1; possibly TRBD1 for D (6 bases). The CDR3 spans 12 residues. Germline V CDR1 and CDR2: SGHTA, FQGNSA. The ends were cut back, 5 bases at V and 10 bases at J, with 14 bases in the middle. The CDR3 loop reads CASSKNREGAFF. DNA for the CDR3: TGTGCCAGCAGCAAAAACAGGGAGGGAGCTTTCTTT. Based on the CDR3 plus reference TRBV7-2 and TRBJ1-1, the full variable domain is GAGVSQSPSNKVTEKGKDVELRCDPISGHTALYWYRQSLGQGLEFLIYFQGNSAPDKSGLPSDRFSAERTGGSVSTLTIQRTQQEDSAVYLCASSKNREGAFFGQGTRLTVV.

This chain joins TRBV18 and TRBJ2-6, with D perhaps matching TRBD1 or TRBD2 (5 bases each). From germline, CDR1 is KGHSH and CDR2 LQKENI. Trimming removed 4 bases at V and 2 bases at J, with 6 bases between. This CDR3 contains 14 residues. CDR3 residues: CASSRGAGANVLTF. The CDR3 DNA reads TGTGCCAGCTCACGAGGGGCTGGGGCCAACGTCCTGACTTTC.

V and J are TRBV28 and TRBJ1-1, with unresolved D. This CDR3 has 14 residues. Germline CDR1 and CDR2: MDHEN and SYDVKM. Trimming pared 2 bases from V and 4 bases from J, leaving 11 bases between. The DNA for the CDR3 is TGTGCCAGCAGTTTAAGCGGGTTGGGCACTGAAGCTTTCTTT. Encoded protein: CASSLSGLGTEAFF.

V gene TRBV19 combines with J gene TRBJ1-3, with D perhaps matching TRBD1 (5 bases). Trimming took 5 bases from V and 4 from J, leaving 12 bases between them. There are 14 residues in the CDR3. From germline, CDR1 is LNHDA and CDR2 SQIVND (reference sequence). The CDR3 region has the DNA TGTGCCAGTAGTCAGGGATCAAGAGGAAACACCATATATTTT. It specifies CASSQGSRGNTIYF. The variable domain in full, completed from reference TRBV19 and TRBJ1-3, reads DGGITQSPKYLFRKEGQNVTLSCEQNLNHDAMYWYRQDPGQGLRLIYYSQIVNDFQKGDIAEGYSVSREKKESFPLTVTSAQKNPTAFYLCASSQGSRGNTIYFGEGSWLTVV.

The chain couples TRBV2 to TRBJ1-1; a possible D gene is TRBD1 (5 bases). The germline gives CDR1 SNHLY, CDR2 FYNNEI. CDR3 length equals 12 residues. V was pared by 6 bases and J by 7 bases, with 12 bases between. CDR3 bases: TGTGCCAGCAGAGCGACAGAGTTTGAAGCTTTCTTT. As protein: CASRATEFEAFF.

DNA of the CDR3: TGTGCCACCCCCGGGGGATCACCCCTCCACTTT. This encodes CATPGGSPLHF. The V and J genes are TRBV21-1 and TRBJ1-6. TRBV21-1 is tagged as a pseudogene. This CDR3 has 11 amino acids.

The chain employs TRBV9 and TRBJ2-3; 14 bases map to TRBD2. Germline assignment: CDR1 SGDLS and CDR2 YYNGEE. The CDR3 is 16 amino acids. V gave up 2 bases and J gave up 5 bases; unmatched junction bases: 4. CDR3 DNA sequence: TGTGCCAGCAGCGTGACTAGCGGGAGGGGTGAAGATACGCAGTATTTT. As protein: CASSVTSGRGEDTQYF.

In this sample, this clone turned up a few times. The gene calls are TRBV9 and TRBJ1-2; D gene uncertain. Germline V CDR1 and CDR2: SGDLS, YYNGEE. V was clipped by 4 bases and J by 6 bases, with 13 bases between them. This CDR3 has 13 amino acids. The CDR3 coding sequence is TGTGCCAGCAGCCGTAATCATCCAAATGGCTACACCTTC. Protein product: CASSRNHPNGYTF.

About this clone: Other DNA sequences in the sample encode the same CDR3. This chain links TRBV19 with TRBJ1-1, with a possible D match to TRBD1 (5 bases). V gave up 1 base and J gave up 6 bases, with 6 bases separating them. The germline V gene has CDR1 LNHDA and CDR2 SQIVND (reference sequence). This CDR3 has 12 residues. The CDR3 DNA reads as TGTGCCAGTAGTATAGGAGGGGCTGAAGCTTTCTTT. Protein sequence: CASSIGGAEAFF.

This clone is a singleton in its sample. The chain carries TRBV28 and TRBJ1-2, with 7 bases aligning to TRBD1. The CDR3 loop spans 13 amino acids. V dropped 6 bases and J dropped 8; count of bases not matched to a gene: 9. The V gene's germline CDR1 is MDHEN and CDR2 SYDVKM. CDR3 sequence (DNA): TGTGCCAGCAGGCACCAGGGGGTGAGGGGCTACACCTTC. Translation gives CASRHQGVRGYTF.